A single count supports the clone carrying this TCR beta chain. No antigen is known for it. CDR1 is MNHEY and CDR2 is SVGAGI in the germline V gene. Trimming at V came to 6 bases and at J to 3 bases, leaving 4 bases not matched to a gene. The CDR3 covers 15 residues. The data belong to a study of graft-versus-host responses after intestinal transplantation. The overall study: Each recipient received anti-thymocyte globulin induction, then tacrolimus and steroids for about 3 years.

The table came from immunoSEQ multiplex PCR; TCRdb's copy has only in-frame clones and leaves some out. The table shows around 70,000 clones, with around 92% occurring only once. Overall study findings and caveats: High graft-versus-host to host-versus-graft clonal ratios were seen in allografts of patients with graft-donor T cell macrochimerism. GvH clones appeared in recipient marrow, some first in ileum or blood. Association was observed between peak circulating GvH clone levels and early post-transplant HvG declines.

The source is a human donor who received an intestinal transplant. Specimen: unstimulated CD8+ T cells sorted from spleen or lymph node cells, collected before intestinal transplant. The rearrangement uses TRBV6-5 and TRBJ2-5, with TRBD2 matching 13 bases. This CDR3 reads CASRRTSGREETQYF. CDR3 DNA: TGTGCCAGCAGACGGACTAGCGGGAGAGAAGAGACCCAGTACTTC.